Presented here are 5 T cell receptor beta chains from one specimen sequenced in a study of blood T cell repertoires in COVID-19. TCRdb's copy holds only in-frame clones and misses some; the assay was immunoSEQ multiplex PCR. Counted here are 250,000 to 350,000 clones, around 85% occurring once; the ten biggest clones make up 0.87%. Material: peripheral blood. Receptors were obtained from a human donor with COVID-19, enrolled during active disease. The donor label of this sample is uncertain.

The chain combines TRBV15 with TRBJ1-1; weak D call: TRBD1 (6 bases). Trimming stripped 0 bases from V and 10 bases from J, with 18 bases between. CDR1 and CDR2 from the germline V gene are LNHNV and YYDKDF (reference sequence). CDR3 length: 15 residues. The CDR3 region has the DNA TGTGCCACCAGCAGAGAATCGGGGGGGGCGTCGGTAGCTTTCTTT. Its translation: CATSRESGGASVAFF.

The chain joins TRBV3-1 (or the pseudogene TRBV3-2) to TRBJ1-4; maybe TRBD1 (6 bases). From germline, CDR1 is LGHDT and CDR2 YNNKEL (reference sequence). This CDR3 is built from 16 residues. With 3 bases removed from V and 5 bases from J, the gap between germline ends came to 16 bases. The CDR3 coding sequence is TGTGCCAGCAGCCACGGGGGGGGCGGGAGGAATGAAAAACTGTTTTTT. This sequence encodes CASSHGGGGRNEKLFF.

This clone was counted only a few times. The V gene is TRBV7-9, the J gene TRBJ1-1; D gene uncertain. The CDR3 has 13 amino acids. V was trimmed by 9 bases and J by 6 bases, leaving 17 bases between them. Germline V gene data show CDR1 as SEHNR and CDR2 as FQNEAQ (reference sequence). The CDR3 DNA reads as TGTGCCAGTTTACAAGAGTTGGGCTCTGAAGCTTTCTTT. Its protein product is CASLQELGSEAFF.

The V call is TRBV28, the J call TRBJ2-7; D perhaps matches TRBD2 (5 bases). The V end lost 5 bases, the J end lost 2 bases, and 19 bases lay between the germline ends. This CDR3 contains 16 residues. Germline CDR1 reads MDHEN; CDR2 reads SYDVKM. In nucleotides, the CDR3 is TGTGCCAGCAGTCCCCTCGTTTCGGGAACGGCCTACGAGCAGTACTTC. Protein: CASSPLVSGTAYEQYF.

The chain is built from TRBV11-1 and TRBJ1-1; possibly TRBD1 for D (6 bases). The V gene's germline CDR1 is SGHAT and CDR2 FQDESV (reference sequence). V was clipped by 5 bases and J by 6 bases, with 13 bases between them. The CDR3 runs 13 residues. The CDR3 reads CASSPAPGAEAFF. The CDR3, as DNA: TGTGCCAGCAGCCCGGCCCCAGGGGCTGAAGCTTTCTTT.